This is a list of T cell receptor beta chains from one sample in a study of a mutant IDH1 vaccine in newly diagnosed glioma. These receptors' targets are unknown. TCRdb keeps only in-frame clones here, not all; method: immunoSEQ multiplex PCR. The sample holds tens of thousands of clones, 92% seen once. The material was PBMCs, obtained from a glioma patient whose treatment included an IDH1 peptide vaccine. The receptor source for this set is a man over 45 with glioma. The conserved cysteine and the conserved F or W are not part of the CDR3 here. Fields, in order: V gene, J gene, CDR3 protein.

v_call: TRBV9
j_call: TRBJ2-7
cdr3_aa: ASSEGAGSRYEQY

v_call: TRBV9
j_call: TRBJ1-5
cdr3_aa: ASSPDSPTYSNQPQH

v_call: TRBV27
j_call: TRBJ2-3
cdr3_aa: ASSLLGRGQGSDTQY

v_call: TRBV4-1
j_call: TRBJ2-7
cdr3_aa: ASSQGGGTASSYEQY

v_call: TRBV28
j_call: TRBJ2-7
cdr3_aa: ASGWRGTGSYEQY

v_call: TRBV4-3
j_call: TRBJ1-3
cdr3_aa: ASSQGTFLDSSGNTIY

v_call: TRBV10-3
j_call: TRBJ2-1
cdr3_aa: AISGGATYNEQF

v_call: TRBV15
j_call: TRBJ2-5
cdr3_aa: ATSPHSWETQY

v_call: TRBV5-1
j_call: TRBJ2-2
cdr3_aa: ASSLRSRGRLSNTGELF

v_call: TRBV25-1
j_call: TRBJ2-5
cdr3_aa: ASSETGSKETQY

v_call: TRBV6-5
j_call: TRBJ2-7
cdr3_aa: ASRADSYEQY

v_call: TRBV14
j_call: TRBJ1-1
cdr3_aa: ASSQRTGGKDTEAF